One sample yielded the 21 T cell receptor beta chains listed below, sequenced in a study of blood T cell repertoires in COVID-19. Assay: immunoSEQ multiplex PCR; the TCRdb copy retains only in-frame clones and omits some. The table shows about 200,000 clones, with 65% to 90% occurring only once. The source material was PBMCs or T cells enriched from blood (not recorded which). The receptors were sampled from a woman aged 30 to 39 who had been exposed to COVID-19.

The V gene is TRBV7-3, the J gene TRBJ2-1; D is undetermined. V dropped 5 bases and J dropped 7 bases, with 9 bases sitting between them. CDR3 size: 12 residues. Germline V gives CDR1 SGHTA, CDR2 FQGTGA. CDR3 nucleotide sequence: TGTGCCAGCAGCAAACGAGCAAATGAGCAGTTCTTC. Its translation: CASSKRANEQFF.

The V and J genes are TRBV18 and TRBJ2-1; TRBD2 matches 8 bases. This CDR3 has 12 residues. J lost 14 bases, V lost 3 bases, and 6 bases had no gene match. The germline V gene has CDR1 KGHSH and CDR2 LQKENI. CDR3 bases: TGTGCCAGCTCACCTCCGGGAGGGGTCAAGTTCTTC. Its translation is CASSPPGGVKFF.

J is TRBJ2-7 and V is TRBV2; TRBD1 aligns across 7 bases. With 3 bases clipped from V and 2 bases from J, the junction kept 7 bases outside the gene matches. This CDR3 spans 15 amino acids. Per the germline V gene, CDR1 is SNHLY and CDR2 is FYNNEI. The CDR3 DNA sequence: TGTGCCAGCAGTGACCCGACAGGGCCAGCCTACGAGCAGTACTTC. Translated: CASSDPTGPAYEQYF.

The chain employs TRBV5-6 and TRBJ1-6; D is ambiguous. V was trimmed by 5 bases and J by 5 bases, leaving 11 bases between them. The CDR3 totals 14 residues. Germline V gene sequence: CDR1 SGHDT, CDR2 YYEEEE. The CDR3: CASRLLSNNSPLHF. CDR3 coding DNA: TGTGCCAGCAGGTTATTGAGTAATAATTCACCCCTCCACTTT.

The V gene is TRBV11-2, the J gene TRBJ1-1; D is ambiguous. Trimming took off 4 bases at V and 4 bases at J, with 10 bases between the two ends. CDR1 and CDR2 from the germline V gene are SGHAT and FQNNGV. CDR3 length: 13 residues. The CDR3 protein is CASSSDLATEAFF. The CDR3 DNA sequence: TGTGCCAGCAGCTCCGACTTAGCCACTGAAGCTTTCTTT.

The V call is TRBV7-6, the J call TRBJ1-1; unclear D gene. Looked up from germline, CDR1 is SGHVS and CDR2 is FNYEAQ. V was shortened by 1 base and J by 1 base, with 13 bases between the two germline ends. The length of the CDR3 is 16 residues. The CDR3 loop is CASSLGGHGGNTEAFF. CDR3 coding DNA: TGTGCCAGCAGCTTAGGGGGTCATGGAGGGAACACTGAAGCTTTCTTT.

The rearrangement joins TRBV11-3 to TRBJ2-7; 7 bases are a match to TRBD2. The germline CDR1 and CDR2 sequences are SGHNT and YENEEA. V shed 1 base, J shed 1 base, and the junction held 4 bases outside the gene matches. The length of the CDR3 is 15 residues. CDR3 DNA: TGTGCCAGCAGCTTAGGGGAGGGACCGTCCTACGAGCAGTACTTC. It is translated as CASSLGEGPSYEQYF.

This clone was recorded once. The V and J genes are TRBV3-1 (or the pseudogene TRBV3-2) and TRBJ1-3; D is unresolved. V lost 0 bases, J lost 0 bases, and 9 bases lay in between. This CDR3 is 16 amino acids long. The V gene's germline CDR1 is LGHDT and CDR2 YNNKEL (reference sequence). The CDR3 protein is CASSQEGLNSGNTIYF. In DNA form, the CDR3 reads TGTGCCAGCAGCCAAGAAGGACTTAACTCTGGAAACACCATATATTTT.

The chain combines TRBV30 with TRBJ1-1, with 10 bases identical to TRBD1. This CDR3 comprises 14 residues. The V gene's germline CDR1 is GTSNPN and CDR2 SVGIG (reference sequence). The ends lost 5 bases at V and 3 bases at J; junction bases unmatched: 6. The CDR3 loop reads CAWARTGGYTEAFF. CDR3 DNA sequence: TGTGCCTGGGCGAGGACAGGGGGATACACTGAAGCTTTCTTT.

The chain combines TRBV6-2 or TRBV6-3 with TRBJ2-5; the match to TRBD1 covers 7 bases. The V and J ends lost 4 bases and 2 bases, in that order; junction bases with no gene match: 10. The CDR3 has 16 amino acids. The V gene's germline CDR1 is MNHEY and CDR2 SVGEGT. The CDR3 coding sequence is TGTGCCAGCAGTTTCCGACAGGGAATCTTTCAAGAGACCCAGTACTTC. Protein sequence: CASSFRQGIFQETQYF.

The V and J genes are TRBV2 and TRBJ1-3, with TRBD1 matching over 8 bases. Unmatched junction bases numbered 4, after V lost 7 bases and J lost 2 bases. Germline assignment: CDR1 SNHLY and CDR2 FYNNEI. The CDR3 totals 14 residues. For the CDR3, the DNA is TGTGCCAGCAACTTACAGGGGGCTGGAAACACCATATATTTT. This encodes CASNLQGAGNTIYF.

The chain recombines TRBV7-9 with TRBJ1-2, with TRBD1 identical over 7 bases. Germline loops: CDR1 SEHNR, CDR2 FQNEAQ (reference sequence). Trimming cost V 3 bases and J 3 bases; bases outside gene matches: 4. The CDR3 has 14 amino acids. The CDR3 region is CASSFHGTDYGYTF. CDR3 nucleotide sequence: TGTGCCAGCAGCTTCCATGGGACAGACTATGGCTACACCTTC.

The chain couples TRBV10-1 to TRBJ1-1, with 8 bases matching TRBD1. CDR3 length equals 13 residues. V was pared by 3 bases and J by 5 bases, with 2 bases of the junction left unmatched. Per the germline V gene, CDR1 is WNHNN and CDR2 is SYGVQD (reference sequence). The CDR3 loop is CASSDRGRTEAFF. The DNA for the CDR3 is TGCGCCAGCAGTGACAGGGGGCGGACTGAAGCTTTCTTT.

The chain uses TRBV19 and TRBJ2-2, with D perhaps matching TRBD2 (5 bases). The V end lost 7 bases, the J end lost 0 bases, and 12 bases lay between the germline ends. The CDR3 consists of 15 residues. Germline CDR1 reads LNHDA; CDR2 reads SQIVND (reference sequence). Here the CDR3 DNA reads TGTGCCAGTACCCCACTAGTCCCGAACACCGGGGAGCTGTTTTTT. Its protein is CASTPLVPNTGELFF.

The V gene is TRBV6-1, the J gene TRBJ1-5, with 7 nucleotides matching TRBD1. The length of the CDR3 is 15 residues. V shed 2 bases, J shed 6 bases, and the junction held 7 bases outside the gene matches. Looked up from germline, CDR1 is MNHNS and CDR2 is SASEGT. DNA of the CDR3: TGTGCCAGCAGTGAAACAGGGGTACGTAGTCAGCCCCAGCATTTT. Its translation is CASSETGVRSQPQHF.

The V and J genes are TRBV20-1 and TRBJ1-2; maybe TRBD1 (5 bases). Germline CDR1 is DFQATT and CDR2 is SNEGSKA (reference sequence). The CDR3 spans 10 residues. With 5 bases removed from V and 7 bases from J, the gap between germline ends came to 8 bases. The CDR3 loop is CSASGGGYTF. CDR3 DNA: TGCAGTGCTTCGGGGGGTGGCTACACCTTC.

The V gene is TRBV6-5, the J gene TRBJ1-3; 9 bases align to TRBD1. After removal of 7 bases from V and 0 bases from J, the junction contained 4 bases not matched to a gene. This CDR3 region has 15 residues. Germline loops: CDR1 MNHEY, CDR2 SVGAGI. The CDR3 DNA is TGTGCCAGCATTCCGACAGGGGGCTCTGGAAACACCATATATTTT. The encoded protein is CASIPTGGSGNTIYF.

In this sample, this clone turned up once. The genes are TRBV4-2 and TRBJ1-5, with TRBD1 identical over 9 bases. This CDR3 spans 15 amino acids. J was trimmed by 7 bases and V by 1 base; bases with no gene match: 5. Germline CDR1 and CDR2: LGHNA and YNFKEQ. The chain's CDR3 is CASSQGTGGRQPQHF. The CDR3, as DNA: TGTGCCAGCAGCCAAGGTACAGGGGGCCGGCAGCCCCAGCATTTT.

This clone was counted between two and nine times. The J gene is TRBJ1-1, the V gene TRBV11-3, with 10 bases that match TRBD1. Trimming cost V 8 bases and J 0 bases; bases outside gene matches: 9. This CDR3 comprises 16 residues. In germline, CDR1 is SGHNT, CDR2 YENEEA. The chain's CDR3 is CASSPGTGEMNTEAFF. The CDR3 bases are TGTGCCAGCTCTCCCGGGACAGGGGAAATGAACACTGAAGCTTTCTTT.

The chain combines TRBV12-3 or TRBV12-4 with TRBJ1-2; D ambiguous. Trimming removed 2 bases at V and 6 bases at J, with 10 bases between. This CDR3 contains 13 residues. The CDR3 spells CASSLSLPNGYTF. CDR3 bases: TGTGCCAGCAGTTTATCACTGCCCAATGGCTACACCTTC.

The CDR3 DNA sequence: TGTGCCAGCTCACCATATAACGACAGAAAGACCGGGGAGCTGTTTTTT. Its protein is CASSPYNDRKTGELFF. The rearrangement links TRBV18 to TRBJ2-2; possibly TRBD1 for D (5 bases). In germline, CDR1 is KGHSH, CDR2 LQKENI. The CDR3 is made up of 16 amino acids. Trimming took 2 bases from V and 5 from J, leaving 15 bases between them.